This T cell receptor beta chain is from a study of blood T cell repertoires in COVID-19. The CDR3 is made up of 18 amino acids. Data came from immunoSEQ multiplex PCR; TCRdb stores just in-frame clones and leaves some out. The data contain around 200,000 clones, 80% to 90% of them singletons. The sequenced sample consisted of peripheral blood. V gene TRBV21-1 combines with J gene TRBJ1-1; TRBD1, the table's D call, was not compared with the DNA. TRBV21-1 is marked as a pseudogene. The receptor comes from a man in his forties or fifties with active or convalescent COVID-19. CDR3 residues: CASSLKGPTTGPGTEAFF. For the CDR3, the DNA is TGTGCCAGCAGCCTTAAAGGGCCCACGACAGGGCCAGGGACTGAAGCTTTCTTT.